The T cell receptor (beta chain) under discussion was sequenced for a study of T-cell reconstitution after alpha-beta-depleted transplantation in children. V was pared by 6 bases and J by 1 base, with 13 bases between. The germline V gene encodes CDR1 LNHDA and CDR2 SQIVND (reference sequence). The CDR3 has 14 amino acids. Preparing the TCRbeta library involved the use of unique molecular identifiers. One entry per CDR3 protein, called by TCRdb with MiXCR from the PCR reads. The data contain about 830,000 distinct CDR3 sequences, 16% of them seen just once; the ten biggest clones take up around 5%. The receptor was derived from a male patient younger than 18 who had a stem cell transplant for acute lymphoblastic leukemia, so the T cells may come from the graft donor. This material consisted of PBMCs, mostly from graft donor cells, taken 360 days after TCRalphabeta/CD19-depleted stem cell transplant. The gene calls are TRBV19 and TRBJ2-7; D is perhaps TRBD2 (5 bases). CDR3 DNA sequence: TGTGCCAGTAGAAATGCCCGGGGATCCTACGAGCAGTACTTC. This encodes CASRNARGSYEQYF.